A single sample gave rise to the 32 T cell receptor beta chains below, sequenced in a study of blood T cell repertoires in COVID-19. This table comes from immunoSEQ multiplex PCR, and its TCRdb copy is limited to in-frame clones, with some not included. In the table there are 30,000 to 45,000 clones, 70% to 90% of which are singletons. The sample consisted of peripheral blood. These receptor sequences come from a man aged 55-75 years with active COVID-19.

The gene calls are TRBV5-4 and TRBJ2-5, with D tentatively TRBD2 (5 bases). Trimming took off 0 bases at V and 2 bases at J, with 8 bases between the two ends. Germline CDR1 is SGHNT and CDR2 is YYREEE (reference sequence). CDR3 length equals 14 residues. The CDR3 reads CASSLERNQETQYF. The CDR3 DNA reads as TGTGCCAGCAGCTTGGAGCGGAATCAAGAGACCCAGTACTTC.

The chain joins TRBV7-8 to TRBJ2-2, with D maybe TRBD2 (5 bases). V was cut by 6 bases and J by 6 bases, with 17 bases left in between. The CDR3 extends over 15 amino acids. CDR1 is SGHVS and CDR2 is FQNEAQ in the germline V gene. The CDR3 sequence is CASSTPWESPGELFF. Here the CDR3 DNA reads TGTGCCAGCAGTACCCCCTGGGAGTCCCCCGGGGAGCTGTTTTTT.

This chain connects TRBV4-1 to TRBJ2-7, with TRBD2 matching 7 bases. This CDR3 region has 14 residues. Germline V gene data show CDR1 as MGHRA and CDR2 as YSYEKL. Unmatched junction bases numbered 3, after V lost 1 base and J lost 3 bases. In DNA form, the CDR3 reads TGCGCCAGCAGCCAAGGGGAGGGGATCTACGAGCAGTACTTC. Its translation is CASSQGEGIYEQYF.

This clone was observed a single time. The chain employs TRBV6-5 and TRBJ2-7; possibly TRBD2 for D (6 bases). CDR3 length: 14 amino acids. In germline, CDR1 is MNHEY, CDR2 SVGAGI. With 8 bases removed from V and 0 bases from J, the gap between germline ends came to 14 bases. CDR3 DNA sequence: TGTGCCAGCTCACGGGACTCAACCTCCTACGAGCAGTACTTC. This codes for CASSRDSTSYEQYF.

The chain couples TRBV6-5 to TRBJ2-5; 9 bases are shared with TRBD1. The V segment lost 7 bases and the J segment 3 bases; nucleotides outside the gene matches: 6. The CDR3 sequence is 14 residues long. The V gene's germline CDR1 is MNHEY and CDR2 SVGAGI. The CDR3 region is CASTEQGAEETQYF. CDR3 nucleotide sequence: TGTGCCAGCACAGAACAGGGGGCTGAAGAGACCCAGTACTTC.

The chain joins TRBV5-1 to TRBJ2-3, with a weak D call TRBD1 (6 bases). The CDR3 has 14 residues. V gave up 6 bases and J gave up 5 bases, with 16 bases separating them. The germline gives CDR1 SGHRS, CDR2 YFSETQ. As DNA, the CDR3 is TGCGCCAGCATCGGGCCAGGGACAAAAGATACGCAGTATTTT. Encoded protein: CASIGPGTKDTQYF. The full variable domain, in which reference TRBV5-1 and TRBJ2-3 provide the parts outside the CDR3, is KAGVTQTPRYLIKTRGQQVTLSCSPISGHRSVSWYQQTPGQGLQFLFEYFSETQRNKGNFPGRFSGRQFSNSRSEMNVSTLELGDSALYLCASIGPGTKDTQYFGPGTRLTVL.

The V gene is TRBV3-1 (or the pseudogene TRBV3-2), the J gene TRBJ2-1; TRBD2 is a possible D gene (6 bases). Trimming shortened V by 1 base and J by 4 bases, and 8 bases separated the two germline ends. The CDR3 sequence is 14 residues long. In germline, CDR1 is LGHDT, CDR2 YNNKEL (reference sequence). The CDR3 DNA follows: TGTGCCAGCAGCCAAGCTAGCGTGTACAATGAGCAGTTCTTC. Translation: CASSQASVYNEQFF.

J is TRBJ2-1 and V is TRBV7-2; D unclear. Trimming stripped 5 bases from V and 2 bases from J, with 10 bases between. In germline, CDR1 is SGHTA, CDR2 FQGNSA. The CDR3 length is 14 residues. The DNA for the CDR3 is TGTGCCAGCAGCCCGGAGTGGGCCTACAATGAGCAGTTCTTC. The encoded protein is CASSPEWAYNEQFF.

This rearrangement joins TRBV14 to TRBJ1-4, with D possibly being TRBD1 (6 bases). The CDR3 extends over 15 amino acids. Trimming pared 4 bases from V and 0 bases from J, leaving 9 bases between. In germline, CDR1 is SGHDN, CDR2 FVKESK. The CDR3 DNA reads TGTGCCAGCAGCCGGACAGCCTCAACTAATGAAAAACTGTTTTTT. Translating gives CASSRTASTNEKLFF. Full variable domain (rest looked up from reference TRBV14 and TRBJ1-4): EAGVTQFPSHSVIEKGQTVTLRCDPISGHDNLYWYRRVMGKEIKFLLHFVKESKQDESGMPNNRFLAERTGGTYSTLKVQPAELEDSGVYFCASSRTASTNEKLFFGSGTQLSVL.

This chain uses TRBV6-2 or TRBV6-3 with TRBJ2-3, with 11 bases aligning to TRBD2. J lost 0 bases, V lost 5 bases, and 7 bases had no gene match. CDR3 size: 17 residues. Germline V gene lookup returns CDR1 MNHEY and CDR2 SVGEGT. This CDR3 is CASSPLLAGVSTDTQYF. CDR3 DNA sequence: TGTGCCAGCAGTCCGCTACTAGCGGGAGTCAGCACAGATACGCAGTATTTT.

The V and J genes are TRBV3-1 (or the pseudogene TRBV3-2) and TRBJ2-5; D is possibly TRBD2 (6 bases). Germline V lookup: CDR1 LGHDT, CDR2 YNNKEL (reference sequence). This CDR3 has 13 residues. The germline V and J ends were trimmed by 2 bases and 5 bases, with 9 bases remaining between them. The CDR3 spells CASSQSAGETQYF. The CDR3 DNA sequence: TGTGCCAGCAGCCAATCCGCGGGGGAGACCCAGTACTTC.

The CDR3 nucleotides are TGCGCCAGCAGCCCGTCGAGTTCCACTTATGGCTACACCTTC. Its protein is CASSPSSSTYGYTF. The chain recombines TRBV4-1 with TRBJ1-2, with D hard to call. The CDR3 loop spans 14 amino acids. Trimming stripped 4 bases from V and 5 bases from J, with 14 bases between. CDR1 is MGHRA, CDR2 YSYEKL, per germline.

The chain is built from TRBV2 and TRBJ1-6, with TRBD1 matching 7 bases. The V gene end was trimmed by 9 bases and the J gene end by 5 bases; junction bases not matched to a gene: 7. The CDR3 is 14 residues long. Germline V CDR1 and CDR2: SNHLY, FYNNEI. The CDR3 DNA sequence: TGTGCCAGGTCGGCCGGGACAGATAATTCACCCCTCCACTTT. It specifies CARSAGTDNSPLHF.

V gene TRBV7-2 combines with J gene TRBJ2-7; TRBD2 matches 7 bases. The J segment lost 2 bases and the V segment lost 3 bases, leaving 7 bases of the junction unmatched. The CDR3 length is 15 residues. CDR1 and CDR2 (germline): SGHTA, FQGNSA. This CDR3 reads CASSLILASPYEQYF. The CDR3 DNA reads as TGTGCCAGCAGCTTGATACTAGCGAGTCCCTACGAGCAGTACTTC.

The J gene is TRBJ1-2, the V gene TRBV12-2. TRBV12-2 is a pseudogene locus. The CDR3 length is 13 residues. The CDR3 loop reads CASRLSNNYGYTF. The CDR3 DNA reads TGTGCAAGTCGCTTAAGCAATAACTATGGCTACACCTTC.

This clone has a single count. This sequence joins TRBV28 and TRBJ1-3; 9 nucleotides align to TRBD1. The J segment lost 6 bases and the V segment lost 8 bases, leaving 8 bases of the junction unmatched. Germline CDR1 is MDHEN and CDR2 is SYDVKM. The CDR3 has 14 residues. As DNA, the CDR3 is TGTGCCAGCCGAGACAGGGGGGTTGAAAACACCATATATTTT. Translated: CASRDRGVENTIYF.

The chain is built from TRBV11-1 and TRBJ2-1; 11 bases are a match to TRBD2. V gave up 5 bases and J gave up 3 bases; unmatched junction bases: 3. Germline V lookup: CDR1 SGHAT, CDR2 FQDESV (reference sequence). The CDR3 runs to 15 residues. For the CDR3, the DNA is TGTGCCAGCAGCCCGGGACTAGCGGTCTACAATGAGCAGTTCTTC. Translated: CASSPGLAVYNEQFF.

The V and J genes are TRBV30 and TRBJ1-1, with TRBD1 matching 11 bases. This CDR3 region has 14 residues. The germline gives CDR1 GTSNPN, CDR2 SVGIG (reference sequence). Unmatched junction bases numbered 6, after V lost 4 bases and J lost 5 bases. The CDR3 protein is CAWTFGTGGTEAFF. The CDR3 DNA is TGTGCCTGGACCTTCGGGACAGGGGGGACTGAAGCTTTCTTT.

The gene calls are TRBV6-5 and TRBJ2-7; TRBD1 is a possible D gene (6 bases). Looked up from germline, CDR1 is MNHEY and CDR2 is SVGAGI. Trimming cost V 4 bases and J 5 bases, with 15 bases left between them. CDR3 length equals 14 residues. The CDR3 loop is CASSFLTGSDEQYF. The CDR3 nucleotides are TGTGCCAGCAGTTTCCTTACAGGGTCGGACGAGCAGTACTTC.

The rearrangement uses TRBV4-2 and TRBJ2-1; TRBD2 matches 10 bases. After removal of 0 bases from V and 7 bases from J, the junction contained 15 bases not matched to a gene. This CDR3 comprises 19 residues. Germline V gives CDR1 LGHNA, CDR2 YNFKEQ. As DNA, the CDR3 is TGTGCCAGCAGCCAAGATTTTAGCGGGAGGAGCCCTCTTATGAATGAGCAGTTCTTC. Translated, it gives CASSQDFSGRSPLMNEQFF.

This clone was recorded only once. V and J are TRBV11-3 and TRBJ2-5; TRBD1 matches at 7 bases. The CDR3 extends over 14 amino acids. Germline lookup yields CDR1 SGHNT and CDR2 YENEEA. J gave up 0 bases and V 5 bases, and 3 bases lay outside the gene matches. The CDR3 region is CASSPGTDQETQYF. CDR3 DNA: TGTGCCAGCAGCCCAGGGACAGACCAAGAGACCCAGTACTTC.

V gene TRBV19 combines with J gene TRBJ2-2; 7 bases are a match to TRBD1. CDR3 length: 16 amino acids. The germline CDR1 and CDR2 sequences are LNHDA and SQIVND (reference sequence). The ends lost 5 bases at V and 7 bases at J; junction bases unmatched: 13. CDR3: CASSVRDRPQGGELFF. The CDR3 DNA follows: TGTGCCAGTAGTGTCCGGGACAGACCCCAGGGCGGGGAGCTGTTTTTT.

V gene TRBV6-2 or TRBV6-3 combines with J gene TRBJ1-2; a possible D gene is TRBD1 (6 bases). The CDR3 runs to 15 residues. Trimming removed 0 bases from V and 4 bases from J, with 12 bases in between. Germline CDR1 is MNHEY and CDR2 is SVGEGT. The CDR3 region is CASSYSPDRSYGYTF. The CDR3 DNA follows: TGTGCCAGCAGTTACTCCCCGGACAGAAGCTATGGCTACACCTTC.

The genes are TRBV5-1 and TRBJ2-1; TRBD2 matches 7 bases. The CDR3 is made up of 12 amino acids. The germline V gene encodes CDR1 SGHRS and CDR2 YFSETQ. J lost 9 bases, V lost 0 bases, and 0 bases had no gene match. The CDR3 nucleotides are TGCGCCAGCAGCTTGGGCGGGGGTGAGCAGTTCTTC. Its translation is CASSLGGGEQFF.

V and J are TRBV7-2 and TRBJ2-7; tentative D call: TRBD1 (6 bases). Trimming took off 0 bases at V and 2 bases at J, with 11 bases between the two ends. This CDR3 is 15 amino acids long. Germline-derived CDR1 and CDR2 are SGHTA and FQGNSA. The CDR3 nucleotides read TGTGCCAGCAGCTTAGCCCTCAGGGGAGCCTACGAGCAGTACTTC. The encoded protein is CASSLALRGAYEQYF.

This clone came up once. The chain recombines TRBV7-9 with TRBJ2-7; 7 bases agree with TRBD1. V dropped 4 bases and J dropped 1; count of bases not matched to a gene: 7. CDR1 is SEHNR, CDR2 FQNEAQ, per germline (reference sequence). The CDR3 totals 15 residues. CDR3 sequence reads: CASSSSLGQSYEQYF. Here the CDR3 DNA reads TGTGCCAGCAGCTCATCCCTGGGACAGTCCTACGAGCAGTACTTC. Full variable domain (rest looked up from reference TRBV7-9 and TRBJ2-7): DTGVSQNPRHKITKRGQNVTFRCDPISEHNRLYWYRQTLGQGPEFLTYFQNEAQLEKSRLLSDRFSAERPKGSFSTLEIQRTEQGDSAMYLCASSSSLGQSYEQYFGPGTRLTVT.

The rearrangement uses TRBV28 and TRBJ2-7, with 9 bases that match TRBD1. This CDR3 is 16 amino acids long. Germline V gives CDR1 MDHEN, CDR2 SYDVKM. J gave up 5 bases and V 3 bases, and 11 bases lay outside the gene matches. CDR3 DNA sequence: TGTGCCAGCAGTTTCCCAAGACTACAGGGGGCGGACGAGCAGTACTTC. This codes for CASSFPRLQGADEQYF.

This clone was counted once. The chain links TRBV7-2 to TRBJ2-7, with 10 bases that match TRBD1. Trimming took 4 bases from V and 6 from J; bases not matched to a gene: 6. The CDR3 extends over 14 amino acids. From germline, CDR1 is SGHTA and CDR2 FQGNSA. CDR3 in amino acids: CASSSGRTGGEQYF. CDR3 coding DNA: TGTGCCAGCAGCTCCGGCCGGACAGGGGGCGAGCAGTACTTC.

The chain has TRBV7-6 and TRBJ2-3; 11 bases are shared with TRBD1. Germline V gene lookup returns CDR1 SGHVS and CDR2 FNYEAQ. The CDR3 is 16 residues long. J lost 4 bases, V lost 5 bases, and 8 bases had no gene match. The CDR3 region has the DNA TGTGCCAGCAGCCCCAGGGGACAGGGGGTCCCAGATACGCAGTATTTT. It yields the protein CASSPRGQGVPDTQYF.

DNA for the CDR3: TGTGCCAGCAGCGTAAGGGGTTCGAGCACCGGGGAGCTGTTTTTT. Translation gives CASSVRGSSTGELFF. The chain links TRBV9 to TRBJ2-2, with D possibly matching TRBD1 (5 bases). Germline V gives CDR1 SGDLS, CDR2 YYNGEE. The CDR3 consists of 15 residues. The ends were cut back, 1 base at V and 4 bases at J, with 11 bases in the middle.

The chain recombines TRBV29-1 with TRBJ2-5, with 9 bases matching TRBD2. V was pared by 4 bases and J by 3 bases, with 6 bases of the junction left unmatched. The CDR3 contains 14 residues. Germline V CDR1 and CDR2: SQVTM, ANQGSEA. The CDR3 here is CSVVGGRDEETQYF. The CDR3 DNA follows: TGCAGCGTTGTCGGCGGGAGGGATGAAGAGACCCAGTACTTC.

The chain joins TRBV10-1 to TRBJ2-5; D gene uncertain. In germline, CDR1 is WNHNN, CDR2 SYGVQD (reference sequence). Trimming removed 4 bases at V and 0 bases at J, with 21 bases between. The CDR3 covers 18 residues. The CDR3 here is CASSGAIKRLQYQETQYF. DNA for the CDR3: TGCGCCAGCAGTGGAGCGATTAAAAGACTCCAGTACCAAGAGACCCAGTACTTC.